This T cell receptor (beta chain) was documented in a study of blood T cell repertoires in COVID-19. Overall study context: T cells, B-cell-depleted T cells, or PBMCs provided the cDNA or gDNA that served as material.

Measured with immunoSEQ multiplex PCR; TCRdb has only the in-frame clones, and not every one. The sample has approximately 170,000 clones, around 85% seen once. Germline CDR1 is SGHRS and CDR2 is YFSETQ. The ends were cut back, 2 bases at V and 3 bases at J, with 11 bases in the middle. CDR3 length: 15 residues. V is TRBV5-1 and J is TRBJ2-2; the D gene is possibly TRBD2 (6 bases). Sequenced: peripheral blood. The clonotype originates from a man at least 80 years old with COVID-19, enrolled during active disease. Written as DNA, the CDR3 is TGCGCCAGCAGCTTAGGAGGGGACCACACCGGGGAGCTGTTTTTT. Its protein product is CASSLGGDHTGELFF.